This TCR beta chain stems from a study of tumor-infiltrating lymphocytes in localized non-small cell lung cancer. On the study more broadly: Patients included smokers and never-smokers with various histologies, some sampled after neoadjuvant chemotherapy. Resected tumor was paired with non-adjacent uninvolved lung from the same patient. Overall study findings and caveats: Higher tumor T cell infiltration than in uninvolved lung was supported by TCRbeta sequencing. Recurrence-free survival showed no association with tumor T-cell fraction.

V was pared by 7 bases and J by 0 bases, with 9 bases between. CDR1 is MNHNS, CDR2 SASEGT, per germline. CDR3 length equals 13 residues. A word on this clone: The target antigen is unknown. The sample carries other DNA sequences with the same CDR3.

Some clones are missing from TCRdb's copy, which holds only in-frame ones; the method was immunoSEQ multiplex PCR. The repertoire holds roughly 16,000 clones, with 73% as singletons. The sequenced sample was lung tumor tissue. The receptor's source is a human donor with non-small cell lung cancer. The rearrangement links TRBV6-1 to TRBJ1-2; no clear D. The CDR3 DNA reads as TGTGCCAGCACCCTGGCAGCTAACTATGGCTACACCTTC. The encoded protein is CASTLAANYGYTF.